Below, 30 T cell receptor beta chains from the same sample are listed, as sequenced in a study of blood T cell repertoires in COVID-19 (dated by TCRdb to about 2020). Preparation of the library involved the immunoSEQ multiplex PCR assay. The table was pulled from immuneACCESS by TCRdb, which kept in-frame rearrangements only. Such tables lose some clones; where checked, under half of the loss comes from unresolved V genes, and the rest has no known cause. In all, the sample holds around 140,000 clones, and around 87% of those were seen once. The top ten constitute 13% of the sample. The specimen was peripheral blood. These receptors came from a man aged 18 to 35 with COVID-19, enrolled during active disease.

Written as DNA, the CDR3 is TGTGCCAGCAGCCCCGGGTACAATGAGCAGTTCTTC. Protein: CASSPGYNEQFF. The chain is built from TRBV7-3 and TRBJ2-1; D gene uncertain. There are 12 residues in the CDR3. The V end was cut by 5 bases, the J end by 4 bases, with 6 bases between. Germline V gene data show CDR1 as SGHTA and CDR2 as FQGTGA. Full variable domain (outside the CDR3, taken from reference TRBV7-3 and TRBJ2-1): GAGVSQTPSNKVTEKGKYVELRCDPISGHTALYWYRQSLGQGPEFLIYFQGTGAADDSGLPNDRFFAVRPEGSVSTLKIQRTERGDSAVYLCASSPGYNEQFFGPGTRLTVL.

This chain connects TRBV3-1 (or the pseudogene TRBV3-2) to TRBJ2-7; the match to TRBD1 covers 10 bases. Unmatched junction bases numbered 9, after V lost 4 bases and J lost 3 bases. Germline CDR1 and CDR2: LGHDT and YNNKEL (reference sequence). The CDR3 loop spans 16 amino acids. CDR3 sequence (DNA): TGTGCCAGCAGCCCCCAACCGGGACAGGGGATCTACGAGCAGTACTTC. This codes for CASSPQPGQGIYEQYF.

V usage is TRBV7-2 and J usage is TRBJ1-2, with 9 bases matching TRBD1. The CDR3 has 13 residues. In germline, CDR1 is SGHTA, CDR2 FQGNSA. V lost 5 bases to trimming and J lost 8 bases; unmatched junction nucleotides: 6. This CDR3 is CASSRTGDRGYTF. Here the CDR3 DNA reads TGTGCCAGCAGCCGGACAGGGGATAGGGGCTACACCTTC.

The CDR3 sequence: CASRGGLSGNTIYF. The CDR3 DNA reads as TGTGCCAGCAGGGGAGGGCTGTCCGGAAACACCATATATTTT. The V gene is TRBV2, the J gene TRBJ1-3; the D is unclear. The CDR3 is 14 amino acids. Germline-derived CDR1 and CDR2 are SNHLY and FYNNEI. Trimming shortened V by 6 bases and J by 4 bases, and 13 bases separated the two germline ends.

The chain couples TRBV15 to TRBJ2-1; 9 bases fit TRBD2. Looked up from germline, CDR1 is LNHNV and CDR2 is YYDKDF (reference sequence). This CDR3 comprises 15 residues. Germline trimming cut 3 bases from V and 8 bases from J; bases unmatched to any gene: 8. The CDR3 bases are TGTGCCACCAGCAGGTTTAGCGGGAGCGGCTATGAGCAGTTCTTC. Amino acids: CATSRFSGSGYEQFF.

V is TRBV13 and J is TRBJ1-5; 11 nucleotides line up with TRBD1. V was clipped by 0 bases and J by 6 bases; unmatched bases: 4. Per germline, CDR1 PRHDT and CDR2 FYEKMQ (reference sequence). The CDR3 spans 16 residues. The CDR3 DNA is TGTGCCAGCAGCTTAGGCCTCGGGACAGGGGGTCAGCCCCAGCATTTT. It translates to CASSLGLGTGGQPQHF.

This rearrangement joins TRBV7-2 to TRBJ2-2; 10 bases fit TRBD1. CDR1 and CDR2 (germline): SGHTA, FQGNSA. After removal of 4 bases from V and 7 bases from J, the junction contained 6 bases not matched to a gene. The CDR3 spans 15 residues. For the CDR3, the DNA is TGTGCCAGCAGCTCAAGACAGGGGGCGGTCGGGGAGCTGTTTTTT. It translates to CASSSRQGAVGELFF. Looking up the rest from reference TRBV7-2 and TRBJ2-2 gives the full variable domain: GAGVSQSPSNKVTEKGKDVELRCDPISGHTALYWYRQSLGQGLEFLIYFQGNSAPDKSGLPSDRFSAERTGGSVSTLTIQRTQQEDSAVYLCASSSRQGAVGELFFGEGSRLTVL.

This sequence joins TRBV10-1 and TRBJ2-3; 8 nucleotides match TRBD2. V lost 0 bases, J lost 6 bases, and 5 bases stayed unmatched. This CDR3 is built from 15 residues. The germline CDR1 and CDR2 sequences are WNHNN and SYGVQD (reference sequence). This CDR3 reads CASSESLSGIDTQYF. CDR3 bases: TGCGCCAGCAGTGAGTCGCTTAGCGGGATTGATACGCAGTATTTT.

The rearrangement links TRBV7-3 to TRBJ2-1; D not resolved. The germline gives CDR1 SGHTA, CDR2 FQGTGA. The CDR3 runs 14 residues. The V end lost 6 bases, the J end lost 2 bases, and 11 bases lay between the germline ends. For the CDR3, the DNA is TGTGCCAGCAGTATCGTGGGCCCCTACAATGAGCAGTTCTTC. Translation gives CASSIVGPYNEQFF.

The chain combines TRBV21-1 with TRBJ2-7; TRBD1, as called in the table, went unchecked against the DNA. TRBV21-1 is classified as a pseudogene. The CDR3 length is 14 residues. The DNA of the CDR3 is TGTGCCAGCAGCAAACGACAGGCCTCCTACGAGCAGTACTTC. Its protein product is CASSKRQASYEQYF.

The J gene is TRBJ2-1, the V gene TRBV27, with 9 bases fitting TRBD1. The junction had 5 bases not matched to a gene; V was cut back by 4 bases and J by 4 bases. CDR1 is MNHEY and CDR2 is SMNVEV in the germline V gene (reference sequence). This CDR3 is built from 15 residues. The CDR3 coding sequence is TGTGCCAGCAGTTGGGGACAGGGACCATACAATGAGCAGTTCTTC. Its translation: CASSWGQGPYNEQFF.

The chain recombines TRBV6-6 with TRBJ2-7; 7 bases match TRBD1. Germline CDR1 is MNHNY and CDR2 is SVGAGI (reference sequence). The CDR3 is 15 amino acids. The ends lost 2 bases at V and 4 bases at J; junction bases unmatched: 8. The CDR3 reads CASSYPRTGIYEQYF. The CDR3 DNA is TGTGCCAGCAGTTACCCACGGACAGGAATATACGAGCAGTACTTC.

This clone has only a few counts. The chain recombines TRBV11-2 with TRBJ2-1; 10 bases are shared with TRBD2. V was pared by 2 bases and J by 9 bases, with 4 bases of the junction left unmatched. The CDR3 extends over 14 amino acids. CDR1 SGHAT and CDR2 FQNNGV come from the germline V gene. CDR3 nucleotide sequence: TGTGCCAGCAGCTTAAGCGGGAGGGCAGGTGAGCAGTTCTTC. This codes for CASSLSGRAGEQFF.

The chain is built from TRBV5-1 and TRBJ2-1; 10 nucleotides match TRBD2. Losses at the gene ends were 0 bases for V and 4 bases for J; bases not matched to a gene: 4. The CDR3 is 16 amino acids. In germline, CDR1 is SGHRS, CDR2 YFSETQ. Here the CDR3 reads CASSLGLAGAYNEQFF. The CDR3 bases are TGCGCCAGCAGCTTGGGTCTAGCGGGAGCTTACAATGAGCAGTTCTTC.

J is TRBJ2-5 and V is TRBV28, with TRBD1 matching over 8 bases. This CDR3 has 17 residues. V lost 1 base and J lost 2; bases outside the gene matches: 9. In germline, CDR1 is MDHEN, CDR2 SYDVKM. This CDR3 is CASSLLVPQGAQETQYF. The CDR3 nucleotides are TGTGCCAGCAGTTTATTAGTGCCGCAGGGGGCTCAAGAGACCCAGTACTTC.

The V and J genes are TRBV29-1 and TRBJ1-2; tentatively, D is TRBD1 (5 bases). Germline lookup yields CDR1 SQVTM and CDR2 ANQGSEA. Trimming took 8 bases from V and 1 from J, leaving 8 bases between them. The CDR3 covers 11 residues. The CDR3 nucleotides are TGCAGCCACGACAGTAACTATGGCTACACCTTC. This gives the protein CSHDSNYGYTF.

The CDR3 sequence is CASSETHRGYEQYF. For the CDR3, the DNA is TGTGCCAGTAGTGAGACACATAGGGGCTACGAGCAGTACTTC. The chain couples TRBV19 to TRBJ2-7; weak D call: TRBD1 (5 bases). Germline loops: CDR1 LNHDA, CDR2 SQIVND (reference sequence). The length of the CDR3 is 14 residues. Deletions cut 5 bases from V and 3 bases from J, with 14 bases between.

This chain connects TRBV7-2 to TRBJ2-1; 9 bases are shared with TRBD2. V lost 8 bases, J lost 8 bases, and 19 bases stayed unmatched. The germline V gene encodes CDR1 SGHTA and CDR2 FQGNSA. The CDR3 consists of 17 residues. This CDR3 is CASVTKGGLARFDEQFF. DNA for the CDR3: TGTGCCAGCGTTACAAAGGGTGGACTAGCGCGGTTCGATGAGCAGTTCTTC. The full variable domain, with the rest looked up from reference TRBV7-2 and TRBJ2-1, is GAGVSQSPSNKVTEKGKDVELRCDPISGHTALYWYRQSLGQGLEFLIYFQGNSAPDKSGLPSDRFSAERTGGSVSTLTIQRTQQEDSAVYLCASVTKGGLARFDEQFFGPGTRLTVL.

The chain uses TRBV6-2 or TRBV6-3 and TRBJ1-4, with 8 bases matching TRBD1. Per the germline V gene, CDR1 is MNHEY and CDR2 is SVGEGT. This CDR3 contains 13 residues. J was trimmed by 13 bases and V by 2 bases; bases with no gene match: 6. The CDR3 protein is CASSYGQGGRLFF. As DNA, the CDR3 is TGTGCCAGCAGTTACGGACAGGGAGGAAGACTGTTTTTT.

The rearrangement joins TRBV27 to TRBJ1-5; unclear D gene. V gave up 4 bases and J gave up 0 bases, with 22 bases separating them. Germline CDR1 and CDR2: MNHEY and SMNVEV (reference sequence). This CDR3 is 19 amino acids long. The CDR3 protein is CASSSFETLEVGSNQPQHF. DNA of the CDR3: TGTGCCAGCAGTTCCTTCGAGACTCTTGAGGTAGGTAGCAATCAGCCCCAGCATTTT.

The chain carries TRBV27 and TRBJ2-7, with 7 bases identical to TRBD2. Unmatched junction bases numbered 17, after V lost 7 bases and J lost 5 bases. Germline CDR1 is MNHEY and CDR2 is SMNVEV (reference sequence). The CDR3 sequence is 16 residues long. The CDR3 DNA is TGTGCCAGCACCCGTTATGCGGGGGACTCGCGGGACGAGCAGTACTTC. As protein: CASTRYAGDSRDEQYF.

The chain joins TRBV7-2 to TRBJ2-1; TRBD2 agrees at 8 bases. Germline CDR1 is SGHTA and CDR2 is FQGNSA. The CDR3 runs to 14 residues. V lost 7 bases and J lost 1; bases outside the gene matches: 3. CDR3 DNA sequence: TGTGCCAGCATGACGGGGGGGTCCTACAATGAGCAGTTCTTC. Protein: CASMTGGSYNEQFF.

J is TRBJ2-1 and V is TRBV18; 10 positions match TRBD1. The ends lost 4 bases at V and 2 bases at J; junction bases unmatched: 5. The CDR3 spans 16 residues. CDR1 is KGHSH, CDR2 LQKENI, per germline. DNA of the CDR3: TGTGCCAGCTCACTCGGACAGGGGGGGACCTACAATGAGCAGTTCTTC. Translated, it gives CASSLGQGGTYNEQFF.

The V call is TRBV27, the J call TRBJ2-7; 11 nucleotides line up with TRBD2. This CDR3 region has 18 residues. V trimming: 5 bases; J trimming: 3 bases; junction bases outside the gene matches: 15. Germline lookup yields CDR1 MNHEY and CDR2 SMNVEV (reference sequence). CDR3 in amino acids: CASSPLLNIAGGGYEQYF. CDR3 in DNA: TGTGCCAGCAGTCCCCTTCTAAATATAGCGGGAGGGGGCTACGAGCAGTACTTC.

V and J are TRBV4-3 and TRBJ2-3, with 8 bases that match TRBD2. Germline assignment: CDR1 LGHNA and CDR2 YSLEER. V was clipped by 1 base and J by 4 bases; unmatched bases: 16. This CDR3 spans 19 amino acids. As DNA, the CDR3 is TGCGCCAGCAGCCAAGTAGGTGAGGTAACTAGCGGATCTGCAGATACGCAGTATTTT. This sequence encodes CASSQVGEVTSGSADTQYF.

CDR3 nucleotides: TGTGCCAGCTCACCCCGTCCACAGTACTACGAGCAGTACTTC. Translating gives CASSPRPQYYEQYF. This chain links TRBV18 with TRBJ2-7, with unresolved D. Trimming stripped 3 bases from V and 3 bases from J, with 12 bases between. Germline assignment: CDR1 KGHSH and CDR2 LQKENI. The CDR3 is 14 amino acids. The entire variable domain, with the rest obtained from reference TRBV18 and TRBJ2-7, is as follows: NAGVMQNPRHLVRRRGQEARLRCSPMKGHSHVYWYRQLPEEGLKFMVYLQKENIIDESGMPKERFSAEFPKEGPSILRIQQVVRGDSAAYFCASSPRPQYYEQYFGPGTRLTVT.

The DNA of the CDR3 is TGCGCCAGCATTAAGGGGGCGGGGCTCGGCCCACCCCTCCACTTT. Its translation: CASIKGAGLGPPLHF. V gene TRBV23-1 combines with J gene TRBJ1-6; 7 bases are a match to TRBD1. TRBV23-1 is assigned to the ORF class and has an uncertain function. The CDR3 spans 15 residues. V was clipped by 7 bases and J by 11 bases; unmatched bases: 14.

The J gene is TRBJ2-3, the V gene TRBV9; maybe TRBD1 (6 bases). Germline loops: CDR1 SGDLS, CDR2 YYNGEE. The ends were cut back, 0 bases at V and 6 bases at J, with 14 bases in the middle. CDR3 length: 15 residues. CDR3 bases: TGTGCCAGCAGCGTAGGGGCAGGGGCCTCGGATACGCAGTATTTT. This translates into CASSVGAGASDTQYF.

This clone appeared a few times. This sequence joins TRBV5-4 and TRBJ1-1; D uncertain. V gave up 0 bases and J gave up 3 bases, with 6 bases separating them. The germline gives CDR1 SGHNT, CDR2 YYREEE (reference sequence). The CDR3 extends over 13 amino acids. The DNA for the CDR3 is TGTGCCAGCAGCTTGGTGGGCCACACTGAAGCTTTCTTT. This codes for CASSLVGHTEAFF.

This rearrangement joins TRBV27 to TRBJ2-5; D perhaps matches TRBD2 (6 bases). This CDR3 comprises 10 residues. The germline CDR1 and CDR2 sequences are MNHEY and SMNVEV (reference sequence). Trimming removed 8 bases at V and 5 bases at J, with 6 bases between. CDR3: CASGGETQYF. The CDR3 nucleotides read TGTGCCAGCGGGGGGGAGACCCAGTACTTC.